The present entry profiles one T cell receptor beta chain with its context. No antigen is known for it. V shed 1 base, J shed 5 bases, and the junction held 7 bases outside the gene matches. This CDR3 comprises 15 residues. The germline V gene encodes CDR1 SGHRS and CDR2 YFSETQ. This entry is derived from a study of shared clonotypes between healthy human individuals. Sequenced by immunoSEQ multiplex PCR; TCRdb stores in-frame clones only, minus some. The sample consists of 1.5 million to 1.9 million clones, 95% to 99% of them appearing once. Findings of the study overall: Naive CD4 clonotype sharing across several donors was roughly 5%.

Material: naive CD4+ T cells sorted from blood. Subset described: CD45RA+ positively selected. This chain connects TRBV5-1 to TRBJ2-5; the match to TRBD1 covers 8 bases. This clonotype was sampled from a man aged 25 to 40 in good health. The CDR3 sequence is CASSLRPGGRETQYF. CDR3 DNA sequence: TGCGCCAGCAGCTTGCGGCCAGGGGGCCGGGAGACCCAGTACTTC.